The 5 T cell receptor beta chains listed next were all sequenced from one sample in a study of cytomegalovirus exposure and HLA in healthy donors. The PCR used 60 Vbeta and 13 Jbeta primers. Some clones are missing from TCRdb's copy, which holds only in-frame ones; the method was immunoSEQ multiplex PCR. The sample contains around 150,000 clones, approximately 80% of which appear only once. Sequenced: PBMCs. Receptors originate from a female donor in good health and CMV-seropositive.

DNA for the CDR3: TGTGCCAGCAGCAAAGCGGACTTTGAAGCTTTCTTT. Residues: CASSKADFEAFF. The V and J genes are TRBV2 and TRBJ1-1; no clear D. The V gene lost 6 bases and the J gene lost 7 bases, with 12 bases spanning the gap. CDR3 size: 12 residues. CDR1 SNHLY and CDR2 FYNNEI come from the germline V gene.

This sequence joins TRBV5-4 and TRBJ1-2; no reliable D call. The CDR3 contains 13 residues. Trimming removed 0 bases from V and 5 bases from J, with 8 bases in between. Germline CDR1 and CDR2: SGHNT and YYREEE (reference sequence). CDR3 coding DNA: TGTGCCAGCAGCTTGGACGGGATTTATGGCTACACCTTC. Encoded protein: CASSLDGIYGYTF.

CDR3 sequence (DNA): TGCGCCAGCAGCGCACTATGGGCTAGCGGGTACAATGAGCAGTTCTTC. It encodes CASSALWASGYNEQFF. This chain uses TRBV4-1 with TRBJ2-1, with 8 bases fitting TRBD2. J lost 4 bases, V lost 5 bases, and 10 bases had no gene match. The V gene's germline CDR1 is MGHRA and CDR2 YSYEKL. CDR3 length: 16 amino acids.

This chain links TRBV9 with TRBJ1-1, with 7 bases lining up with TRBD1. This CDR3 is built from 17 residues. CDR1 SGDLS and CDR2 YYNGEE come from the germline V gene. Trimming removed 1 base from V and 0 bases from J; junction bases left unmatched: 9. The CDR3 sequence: CASSVIPLGTVNTEAFF. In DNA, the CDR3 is TGTGCCAGCAGCGTAATACCCCTCGGGACAGTGAACACTGAAGCTTTCTTT.

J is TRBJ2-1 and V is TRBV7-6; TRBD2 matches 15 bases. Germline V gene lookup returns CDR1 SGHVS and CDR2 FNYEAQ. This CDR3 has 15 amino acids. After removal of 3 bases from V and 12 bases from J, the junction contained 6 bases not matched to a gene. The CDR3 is CASSFRTSGGAVQFF. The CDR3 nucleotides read TGTGCCAGCAGCTTCAGGACTAGCGGGGGGGCGGTGCAGTTCTTC.